This T cell receptor beta chain stems from a study of beta chain features in type 1 diabetes. Overall study findings and caveats: There was a moderate but significant shortening of TCRB CDR3s in all four CD4+ subsets of Type 1 diabetes patients.

This clone was counted between two and nine times. Antigen unknown. Every bit of the isolated RNA underwent reverse transcription, so sequencing read expressed TCRB transcripts. TCRdb keeps only in-frame clones here, not all; method: immunoSEQ multiplex PCR. The repertoire holds about 650,000 clones, with 12% as singletons. The J segment lost 7 bases and the V segment lost 0 bases, leaving 6 bases of the junction unmatched. The CDR3 covers 14 residues. Germline CDR1 is SGHRS and CDR2 is YFSETQ. The sequence derives from a man aged 30-40 years with type 1 diabetes. V and J are TRBV5-1 and TRBJ1-2, with TRBD1 identical over 7 bases. The sample comprised naive CD4+ T cells from blood. CDR3 bases: TGCGCCAGCAGCTTGGACAGGGGAAGGAGTGGCTACACCTTC. This codes for CASSLDRGRSGYTF.